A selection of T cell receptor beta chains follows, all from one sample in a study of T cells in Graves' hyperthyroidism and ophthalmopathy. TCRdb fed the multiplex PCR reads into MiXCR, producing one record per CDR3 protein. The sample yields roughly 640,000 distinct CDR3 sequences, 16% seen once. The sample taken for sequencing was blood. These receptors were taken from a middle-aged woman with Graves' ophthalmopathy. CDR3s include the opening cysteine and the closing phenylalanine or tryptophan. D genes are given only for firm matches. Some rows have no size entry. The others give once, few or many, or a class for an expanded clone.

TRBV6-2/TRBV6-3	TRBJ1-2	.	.	CASSYGKGFYGYTF	TGTGCCAGCAGTTACGGGAAAGGGTTCTATGGCTACACCTTC
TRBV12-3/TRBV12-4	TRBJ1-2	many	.	CASSLIPPWAAYGYTF	TGTGCCAGCAGTTTAATCCCCCCCTGGGCAGCCTATGGCTACACCTTC
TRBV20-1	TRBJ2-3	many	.	CSARSTGDTQYF	TGCAGTGCTCGGTCCACGGGGGATACGCAGTATTTT
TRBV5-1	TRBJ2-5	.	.	CASSLGPGAVQETQYF	TGCGCCAGCAGCTTGGGGCCCGGGGCCGTCCAAGAGACCCAGTACTTC
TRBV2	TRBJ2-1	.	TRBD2	CASDFGTTFDEQFF	TGTGCCAGCGATTTCGGGACTACGTTCGATGAGCAGTTCTTC
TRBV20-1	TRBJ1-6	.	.	CSAYRVSDNYSPLHF	TGCAGTGCCTACAGGGTTTCGGATAATTATTCACCCCTCCACTTT
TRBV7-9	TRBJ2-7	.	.	CAGETGDTYEQYF	TGTGCCGGGGAAACAGGAGATACCTACGAGCAGTACTTC
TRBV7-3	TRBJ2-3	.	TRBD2	CASSLGGRGGLKDTQYF	TGTGCCAGCAGCTTGGGGGGACGGGGGGGCTTAAAAGATACGCAGTATTTT
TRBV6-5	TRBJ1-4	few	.	CASSYGGAGEKLFF	TGTGCCAGCAGTTACGGGGGTGCGGGAGAAAAACTGTTTTTT
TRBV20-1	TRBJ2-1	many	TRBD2	CSASQLAGDYNEQFF	TGCAGTGCTAGTCAACTAGCGGGTGACTACAATGAGCAGTTCTTC
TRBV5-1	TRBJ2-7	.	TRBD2	CASSFRLLAESLGERYF	TGCGCCAGCAGCTTTCGTCTGCTAGCGGAGTCGTTGGGCGAGCGGTACTTC
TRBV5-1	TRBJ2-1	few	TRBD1	CASSLGFRGQSNEQFF	TGCGCCAGCAGCTTGGGGTTCAGGGGGCAGTCCAATGAGCAGTTCTTC
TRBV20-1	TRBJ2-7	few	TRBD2	CSARDRSRGTTYEQYF	TGCAGTGCTAGAGATCGTAGTCGGGGGACTACCTACGAGCAGTACTTC
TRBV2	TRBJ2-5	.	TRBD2	CASSPTSGGAQYF	TGTGCCAGCAGTCCGACTAGCGGGGGGGCCCAGTACTTC
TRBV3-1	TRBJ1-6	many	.	CASSQGAGNSPLHF	TGTGCCAGCAGCCAGGGGGCGGGAAATTCACCCCTCCACTTT
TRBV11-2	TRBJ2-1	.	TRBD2	CASSLTSGGENEQFF	TGTGCCAGCAGCTTAACTAGCGGGGGGGAAAATGAGCAGTTCTTC
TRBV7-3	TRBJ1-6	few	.	CASSLTPPNSPLHF	TGTGCCAGCAGCTTAACCCCTCCTAATTCACCCCTCCACTTT
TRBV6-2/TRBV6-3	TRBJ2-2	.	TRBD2	CASSSLAGVRTGELFF	TGTGCCAGCAGTTCTTTAGCGGGAGTAAGGACCGGGGAGCTGTTTTTT
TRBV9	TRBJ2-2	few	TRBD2	CASTGGDSNTGELFF	TGTGCCAGCACGGGAGGCGATTCGAACACCGGGGAGCTGTTTTTT
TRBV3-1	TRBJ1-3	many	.	CASSPHGNTIYF	TGTGCCAGCAGCCCTCATGGAAACACCATATATTTT
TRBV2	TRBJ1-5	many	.	CASSLVRSNQPQHF	TGTGCCAGCAGTCTGGTACGGAGCAATCAGCCCCAGCATTTT
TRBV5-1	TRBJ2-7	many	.	CASKPRSGGAGIYEQYF	TGCGCCAGCAAACCTCGGTCGGGGGGCGCTGGTATCTACGAGCAGTACTTC
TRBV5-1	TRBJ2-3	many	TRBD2	CASSNGLAGGSTDTQYF	TGCGCCAGCAGCAACGGACTAGCGGGAGGTAGCACAGATACGCAGTATTTT
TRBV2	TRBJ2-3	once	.	CASREGQSTDTQYF	TGTGCCAGCAGAGAAGGACAAAGCACAGATACGCAGTATTTT
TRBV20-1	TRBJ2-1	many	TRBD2	CSASSLAGALSYNEQFF	TGCAGTGCTAGTTCATTAGCGGGAGCCCTCTCCTACAATGAGCAGTTCTTC
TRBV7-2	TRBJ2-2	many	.	CASSLVYRNTGELFF	TGTGCCAGCAGCTTAGTTTACCGGAACACCGGGGAGCTGTTTTTT
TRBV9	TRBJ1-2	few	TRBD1	CASSGDREEGYTF	TGTGCCAGCAGCGGCGACAGGGAAGAAGGCTACACCTTC
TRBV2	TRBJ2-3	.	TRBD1	CASSEGDSPGDTQYF	TGTGCCAGCAGTGAAGGGGACAGTCCCGGAGATACGCAGTATTTT
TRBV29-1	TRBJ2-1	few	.	CSHEGPDLYSYNEQFF	TGCAGCCACGAGGGGCCAGACCTATATTCCTACAATGAGCAGTTCTTC
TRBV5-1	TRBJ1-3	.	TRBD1	CASSRTGDSGNTIYF	TGCGCCAGCAGCCGGACAGGGGATTCTGGAAACACCATATATTTT
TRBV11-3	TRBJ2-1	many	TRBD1	CASSLLTGVGSYNEQFF	TGTGCCAGCAGCCTACTGACAGGGGTGGGGTCCTACAATGAGCAGTTCTTC
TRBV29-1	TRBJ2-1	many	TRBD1	CSVLGGDRATYNEQFF	TGCAGCGTCCTTGGGGGGGACAGGGCAACATACAATGAGCAGTTCTTC
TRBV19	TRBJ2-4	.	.	CASSLGLVPYF	TGTGCCAGTAGCCTCGGACTGGTTCCGTACTTC
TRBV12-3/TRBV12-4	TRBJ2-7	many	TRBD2	CASSTGTSGSRRPYEQYF	TGTGCCAGCAGCACCGGGACTAGCGGGAGCCGCCGCCCTTACGAGCAGTACTTC
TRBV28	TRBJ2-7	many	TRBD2	CASSLSLAGGYEQYF	TGTGCCAGCAGTTTATCGCTAGCGGGAGGTTATGAGCAGTACTTC
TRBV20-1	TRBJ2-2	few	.	CSARQSGNTGELFF	TGCAGTGCTAGACAGTCAGGAAACACCGGGGAGCTGTTTTTT
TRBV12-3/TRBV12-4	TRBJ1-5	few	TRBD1	CASSSNRGAQHF	TGTGCCAGCAGTTCCAACAGGGGGGCCCAGCATTTT
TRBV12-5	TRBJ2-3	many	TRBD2	CASARSGSSDTQYF	TGTGCTAGTGCCCGTAGCGGGAGCTCAGATACGCAGTATTTT
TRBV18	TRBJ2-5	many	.	CASSPPTVPETQYF	TGTGCCAGCTCACCACCGACAGTTCCGGAGACCCAGTACTTC
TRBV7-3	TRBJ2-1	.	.	CASSWTIYNEQFF	TGTGCCAGCAGCTGGACCATCTACAATGAGCAGTTCTTC
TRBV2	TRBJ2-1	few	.	CASSSDPLRVHEQFF	TGTGCCAGCAGTTCGGACCCGCTCAGAGTCCATGAGCAGTTCTTC